A selection of T cell receptor beta chains follows, all from one sample in a study of cytomegalovirus exposure and HLA in healthy donors. The table came from immunoSEQ multiplex PCR; TCRdb's copy has only in-frame clones and leaves some out. The sample contains under 170,000 clones, roughly 80% of which appear only once. Material for sequencing was PBMCs. All receptors come from a human donor in good health. Both conserved end residues are part of each CDR3. Each record gives: D gene, J gene, V gene, CDR3 DNA, CDR3 protein. The D gene is left open where the match is weak.

.,TRBJ2-7,TRBV4-1,TGCGCCAGCAGCCAAGCCGCCCCCACAGGGCCATTGGAGGACTACGAGCAGTACTTC,CASSQAAPTGPLEDYEQYF
TRBD1,TRBJ1-4,TRBV10-3,TGTGCCATCAGGAGACAGGGCCATGAAAAACTGTTTTTT,CAIRRQGHEKLFF
.,TRBJ2-7,TRBV7-9,TGTGCCAGCAGCTTCCGGGACACCGACGGCGAGCAGTACTTC,CASSFRDTDGEQYF
.,TRBJ2-2,TRBV6-5,TGTGCCAGCAGTTACTCCCGGGGTACCGGGGAGCTGTTTTTT,CASSYSRGTGELFF
TRBD1,TRBJ1-2,TRBV29-1,TGCAGCGTCCTGACAGGGGGCGCTGGCTATGGCTACACCTTC,CSVLTGGAGYGYTF
.,TRBJ1-2,TRBV29-1,TGCAGCGTTGACTGGGGGGTCTATGGCTACACCTTC,CSVDWGVYGYTF
.,TRBJ1-2,TRBV4-1,TGCGCCAGCAGAGACAGGTCTGGCTACACCTTC,CASRDRSGYTF
TRBD2,TRBJ2-3,TRBV27,TGTGCCAGCACACATACGGGAGGGGCAGATACGCAGTATTTT,CASTHTGGADTQYF
.,TRBJ1-3,TRBV6-5,TGTGCCAGCAGTTACGCTACAGGGCCGGGTGGAAACACCATATATTTT,CASSYATGPGGNTIYF
TRBD1,TRBJ1-2,TRBV19,TGTGCCAGTAGTGACCGGGACAGGGCGTATGGCTACACCTTC,CASSDRDRAYGYTF